One sample yielded the 8 T cell receptor beta chains listed below, sequenced in a study of T-cell memory formation after mild COVID-19. TCRdb reanalysed the 5' RACE reads using MiXCR and keeps one entry per CDR3 protein. The sample holds 350,000 to 500,000 distinct CDR3 sequences; more than 20% are singletons and the top ten take approximately 14%. Sequenced material: PBMCs or a T cell subset sorted from them (not recorded which). The receptors were sampled from an adult woman who had mild COVID-19 (a few samples of this study predate the infection). Cell type and time point are not known.

The genes are TRBV6-5 and TRBJ1-1; TRBD1 is a possible D gene (6 bases). The CDR3 runs to 15 residues. Germline CDR1 is MNHEY and CDR2 is SVGAGI. Trimming stripped 6 bases from V and 1 base from J, with 15 bases between. The CDR3 bases are TGTGCCAGCAGACCCTCGGGGACACAGAACACTGAAGCTTTCTTT. Its translation is CASRPSGTQNTEAFF.

This clonotype was detected only a few times. This sequence joins TRBV6-5 and TRBJ1-2; 7 bases line up with TRBD1. V was pared by 3 bases and J by 6 bases, with 7 bases of the junction left unmatched. The CDR3 has 14 amino acids. The germline CDR1 and CDR2 sequences are MNHEY and SVGAGI. The CDR3, as DNA: TGTGCCAGCAGTTATACAGGGGTGCTTAATGGCTACACCTTC. Its protein is CASSYTGVLNGYTF.

This clonotype was observed a few times. J is TRBJ2-1 and V is TRBV20-1; TRBD2 agrees at 10 bases. This CDR3 contains 15 residues. The J segment lost 4 bases and the V segment lost 7 bases, leaving 10 bases of the junction unmatched. In germline, CDR1 is DFQATT, CDR2 SNEGSKA (reference sequence). CDR3 sequence: CSGAGGQGYYNEQFF. CDR3 DNA sequence: TGCAGTGGAGCGGGAGGGCAAGGATATTACAATGAGCAGTTCTTC.

This clonotype was observed a handful of times. The chain is built from TRBV12-5 and TRBJ2-3, with a possible D match to TRBD2 (6 bases). From germline, CDR1 is LGHNT and CDR2 FRNRAP. CDR3 size: 13 residues. V lost 1 base and J lost 6, with 8 bases in between. CDR3 amino acids: CASGLGGDDTQYF. CDR3 nucleotides: TGTGCTAGTGGTTTGGGCGGGGACGATACGCAGTATTTT.

The V and J genes are TRBV24-1 and TRBJ2-5, with D maybe TRBD1 (5 bases). The CDR3 covers 15 residues. The ends were cut back, 4 bases at V and 5 bases at J, with 16 bases in the middle. The germline gives CDR1 KGHDR, CDR2 SFDVKD. The CDR3 region is CATSDPGQGDETQYF. The DNA of the CDR3 is TGTGCCACCAGTGACCCTGGGCAGGGTGACGAGACCCAGTACTTC.

The table lists this clonotype with a few counts. The chain is built from TRBV20-1 and TRBJ2-5, with D perhaps TRBD2 (5 bases). The V gene's germline CDR1 is DFQATT and CDR2 SNEGSKA (reference sequence). Trimming removed 0 bases at V and 3 bases at J, with 14 bases between. The CDR3 has 15 residues. CDR3 DNA: TGCAGTGCTAGAGATACGGGAACAGCTAAAGAGACCCAGTACTTC. Its translation is CSARDTGTAKETQYF.

This rearrangement joins TRBV25-1 to TRBJ2-7; D is tentatively TRBD1 or TRBD2 (5 bases each). CDR3 length equals 16 residues. V was shortened by 3 bases and J by 3 bases, with 18 bases between the two germline ends. Germline V lookup: CDR1 MGHDK, CDR2 SYGVNS. CDR3 region: CASSDPRGDRRYEQYF. The DNA of the CDR3 is TGTGCCAGCAGTGACCCAAGGGGAGATCGGCGCTACGAGCAGTACTTC.

This clonotype has only a few counts. The chain couples TRBV7-8 to TRBJ2-7; TRBD1 matches at 9 bases. Germline V lookup: CDR1 SGHVS, CDR2 FQNEAQ. The CDR3 covers 15 residues. V was clipped by 4 bases and J by 5 bases; unmatched bases: 9. Here the CDR3 reads CASSSMGTGYDEQYF. In DNA form, the CDR3 reads TGTGCCAGCAGCTCCATGGGGACAGGGTACGACGAGCAGTACTTC.